This T cell receptor beta chain was sequenced during a study of human T cells and chemical hapten exposure. On the study more broadly: Patches with 0.01% DPC went on the upper back, and the tests were read at 6 days.

This clonotype was observed a handful of times. Stated time point: patch test 3, about 24 weeks after DPC sensitization. Regarding treatment: therapeutic diphenylcyclopropenone sensitization with weekly scalp DPC. TCRdb analysed the RACE reads with MiXCR anew, one entry per CDR3 protein. Here the sample spans 100,000 or so distinct CDR3 sequences, roughly a third being singletons. Between the trimmed V and J ends, which lost 5 bases and 0 bases, there was a span of 10 bases. The CDR3 runs 13 residues. In germline, CDR1 is SQVTM, CDR2 ANQGSEA. The material was whole blood, obtained in connection with sensitization to the hapten diphenylcyclopropenone (DPC). The TCR sequence derives from a man between 40 and 49 years old with alopecia areata. Some clones in this sample may be carry-over from other donors' samples. The chain has TRBV29-1 and TRBJ1-1, with a tentative D call TRBD1 (6 bases). This chain's CDR3 is CSVFRTVNTEAFF. The CDR3 coding sequence is TGCAGCGTTTTTCGGACAGTGAACACTGAAGCTTTCTTT. Looking up the rest from reference TRBV29-1 and TRBJ1-1 gives the full variable domain: SAVISQKPSRDICQRGTSLTIQCQVDSQVTMMFWYRQQPGQSLTLIATANQGSEATYESGFVIDKFPISRPNLTFSTLTVSNMSPEDSSIYLCSVFRTVNTEAFFGQGTRLTVV.